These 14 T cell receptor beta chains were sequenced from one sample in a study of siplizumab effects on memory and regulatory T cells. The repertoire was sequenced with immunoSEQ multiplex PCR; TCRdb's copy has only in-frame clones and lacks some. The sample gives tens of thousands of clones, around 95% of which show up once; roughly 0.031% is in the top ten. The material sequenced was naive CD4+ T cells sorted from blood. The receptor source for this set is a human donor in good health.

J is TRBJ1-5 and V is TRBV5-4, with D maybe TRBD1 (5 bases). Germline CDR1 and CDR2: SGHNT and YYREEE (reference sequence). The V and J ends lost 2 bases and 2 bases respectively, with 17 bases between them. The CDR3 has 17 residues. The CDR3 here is CASSLMVGGRGNQPQHF. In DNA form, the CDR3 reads TGTGCCAGCAGCTTAATGGTTGGGGGAAGAGGCAATCAGCCCCAGCATTTT.

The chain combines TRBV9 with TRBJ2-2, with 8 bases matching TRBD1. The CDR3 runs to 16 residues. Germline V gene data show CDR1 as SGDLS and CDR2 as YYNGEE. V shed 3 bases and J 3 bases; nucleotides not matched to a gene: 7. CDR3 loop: CASSGTGKWDTGELFF. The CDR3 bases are TGTGCCAGCAGCGGGACAGGGAAATGGGACACCGGGGAGCTGTTTTTT. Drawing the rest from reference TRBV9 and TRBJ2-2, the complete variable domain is DSGVTQTPKHLITATGQRVTLRCSPRSGDLSVYWYQQSLDQGLQFLIQYYNGEERAKGNILERFSAQQFPDLHSELNLSSLELGDSALYFCASSGTGKWDTGELFFGEGSRLTVL.

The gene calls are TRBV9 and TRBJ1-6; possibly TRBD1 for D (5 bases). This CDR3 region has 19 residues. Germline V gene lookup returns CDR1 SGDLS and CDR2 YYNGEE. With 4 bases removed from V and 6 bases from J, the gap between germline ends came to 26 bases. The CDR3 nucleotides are TGTGCCAGCAGCCAGATCCGGGACTGGCAGGATCGGGGTAATTCACCCCTCCACTTT. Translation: CASSQIRDWQDRGNSPLHF.

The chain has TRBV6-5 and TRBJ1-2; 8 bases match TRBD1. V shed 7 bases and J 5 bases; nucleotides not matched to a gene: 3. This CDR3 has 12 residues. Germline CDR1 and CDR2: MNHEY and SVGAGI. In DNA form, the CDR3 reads TGTGCCAGCACTACAGGGGGGTATGGCTACACCTTC. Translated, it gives CASTTGGYGYTF.

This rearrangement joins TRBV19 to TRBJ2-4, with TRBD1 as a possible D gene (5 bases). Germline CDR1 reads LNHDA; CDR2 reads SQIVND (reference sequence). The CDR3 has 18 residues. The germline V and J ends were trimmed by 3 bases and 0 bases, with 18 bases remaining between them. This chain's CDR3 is CASSIGWKGAQAKNIQYF. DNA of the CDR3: TGTGCCAGTAGTATCGGTTGGAAAGGGGCCCAAGCCAAAAACATTCAGTACTTC.

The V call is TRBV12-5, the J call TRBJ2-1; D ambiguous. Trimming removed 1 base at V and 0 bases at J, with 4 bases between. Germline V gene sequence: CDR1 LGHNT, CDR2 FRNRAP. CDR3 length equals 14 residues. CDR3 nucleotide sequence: TGTGCTAGTGGTTTGGCGAGCTCCTACAATGAGCAGTTCTTC. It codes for CASGLASSYNEQFF.

CDR3 coding DNA: TGTGCCAGCAGCGCTGATCATGGGGAAAAACTGTTTTTT. It yields the protein CASSADHGEKLFF. This chain links TRBV5-4 with TRBJ1-4; D gene uncertain. The CDR3 consists of 13 residues. Germline V CDR1 and CDR2: SGHNT, YYREEE (reference sequence). V lost 4 bases to trimming and J lost 8 bases, with 12 bases between them.

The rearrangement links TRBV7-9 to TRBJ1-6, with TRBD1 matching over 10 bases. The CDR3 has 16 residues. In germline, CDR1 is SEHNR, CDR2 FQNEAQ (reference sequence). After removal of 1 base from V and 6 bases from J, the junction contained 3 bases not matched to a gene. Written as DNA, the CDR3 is TGTGCCAGCAGCTTAGGACAGGGGGCGGCTAATTCACCCCTCCACTTT. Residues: CASSLGQGAANSPLHF.

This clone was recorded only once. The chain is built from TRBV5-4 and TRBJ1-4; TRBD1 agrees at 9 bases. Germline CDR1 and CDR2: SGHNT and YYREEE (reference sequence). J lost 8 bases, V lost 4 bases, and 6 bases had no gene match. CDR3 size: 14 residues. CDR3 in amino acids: CASSPGQGREKLFF. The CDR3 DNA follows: TGTGCCAGCAGCCCCGGACAGGGGAGGGAAAAACTGTTTTTT.

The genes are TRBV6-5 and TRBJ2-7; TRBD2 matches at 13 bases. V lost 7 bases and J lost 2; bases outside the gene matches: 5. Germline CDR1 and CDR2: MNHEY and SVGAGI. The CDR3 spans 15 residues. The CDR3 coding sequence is TGTGCCAGCACCGCCGGGACTAGCGGGGCCTACGAGCAGTACTTC. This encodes CASTAGTSGAYEQYF.

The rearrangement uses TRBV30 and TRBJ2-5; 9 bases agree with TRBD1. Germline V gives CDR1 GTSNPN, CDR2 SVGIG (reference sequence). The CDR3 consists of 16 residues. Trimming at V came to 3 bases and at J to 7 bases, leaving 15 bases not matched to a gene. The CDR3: CAWSSTGTGSFWTQYF. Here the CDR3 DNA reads TGTGCCTGGAGCAGCACCGGGACAGGGAGTTTTTGGACCCAGTACTTC.

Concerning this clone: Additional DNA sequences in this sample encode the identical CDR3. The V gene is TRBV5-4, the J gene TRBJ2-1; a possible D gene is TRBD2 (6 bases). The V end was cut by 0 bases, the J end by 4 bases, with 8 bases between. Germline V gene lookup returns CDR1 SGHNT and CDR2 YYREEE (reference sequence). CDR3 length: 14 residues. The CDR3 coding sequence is TGTGCCAGCAGCTTGGTGGAGGGGTACAATGAGCAGTTCTTC. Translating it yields CASSLVEGYNEQFF. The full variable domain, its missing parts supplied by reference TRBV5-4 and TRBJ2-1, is ETGVTQSPTHLIKTRGQQVTLRCSSQSGHNTVSWYQQALGQGPQFIFQYYREEENGRGNFPPRFSGLQFPNYSSELNVNALELDDSALYLCASSLVEGYNEQFFGPGTRLTVL.

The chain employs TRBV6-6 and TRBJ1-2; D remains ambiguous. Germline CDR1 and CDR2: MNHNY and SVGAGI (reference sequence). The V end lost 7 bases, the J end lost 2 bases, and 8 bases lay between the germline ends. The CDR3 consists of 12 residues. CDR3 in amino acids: CASTLLNYGYTF. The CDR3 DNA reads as TGTGCCAGCACACTGCTAAACTATGGCTACACCTTC.

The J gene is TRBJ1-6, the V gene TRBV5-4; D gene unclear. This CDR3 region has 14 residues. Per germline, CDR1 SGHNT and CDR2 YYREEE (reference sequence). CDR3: CALSGGPYNSPLHF. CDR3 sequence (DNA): TGTGCTTTGTCAGGAGGCCCCTATAATTCACCCCTCCACTTT.